This TCR beta chain was observed in a study of cytotoxic CD8 clonotypes in ibrutinib-treated CLL (dated by TCRdb to the early 2020s). Broadly, across the study: In this cohort, around 14 patients were treatment-naive and about a dozen were relapsed/refractory, while some 17 had unmutated IGHV. Partial responses were observed in some 24 patients and complete responses in 2; after a median follow-up of roughly 72 months, remission was maintained in 14 patients and progression was observed in roughly twelve. Response samples were taken after a median of approximately eleven months on treatment, ranging from about 6 to 36 months. On average, each sample had some 250,000 productive templates and 94,082 productive rearrangements. Of the approximately 86 participants in the trial, about two dozen had longitudinal samples available. Cryopreserved peripheral blood mononuclear cells were collected at three points: before therapy, at response, and at either sustained remission or disease progression. Every sample from remission and from progressive disease was obtained while the patients were still on ibrutinib.

In its sample, this clone was seen once. Which antigen it targets is not known. Base qualities were left out, and no much larger clone turns up one base away. The goal of deep resolution MiSeq sequencing was a depth between 1 in 1 million and 1 in 200,000 T cells, and coverage averaged 10x per clonotype. The immunoSEQ hsTCRB Kit was used to generate the TCR beta libraries. Per the source publication's procedure: ImmunoSEQ Data Assistant and ImmunoSEQ Analyzer were used for data analysis, and V, D and J genes were assigned according to IMGT definitions. Clonality was computed as one minus normalized Shannon entropy of productive rearrangement frequencies, ranging from 0 to 1. Only overrepresented clonotypes making up at least 0.05% of each patient's repertoire were included in the public clonotype analysis. Thirteen repertoires from age-matched healthy donors, obtained from immuneACCESS, served as clonality controls. TCRdb mirrors the immuneACCESS table, restricted to in-frame sequences. Some clones are absent from its copies; in checked studies, under half trace to an unresolved V gene, and the reason for the others is unknown. V, J and clone size were drawn from that table, and D and trimming were deduced from the DNA. Here the sample has about 140,000 clones; approximately 80% occur a single time. About 27% of the sample belongs to the ten largest clones.

Overall study results and their limits: Public clonotypes were found to be uncommon and were observed to contract or remain stable during treatment; the increase in clonality was shown to reflect expansion of private clonotypes at ibrutinib response. An increase in clonality was observed at ibrutinib response, with clonality remaining stable during sustained remission and falling back toward baseline at progression. Baseline clonality was found to be higher than that of age-matched healthy donors and was strongly correlated with circulating CD8+ T-cell counts. Sustained-remission and progressing patients did not have matched sampling times, and lymph node repertoires were not examined.

The junction shows trimming of 8 bases on V and 6 bases on J, plus 22 bases between the germline ends. Including the terminal cysteine and phenylalanine, the CDR3 comprises 15 residues. Only CDR3 DNA is held: 45 bases, read in frame from base 1. In the germline V gene, CDR1 corresponds to SGHRS and CDR2 to YFSETQ. The time point label on this specimen signifies: more than 10 months on ibrutinib. Approximately 2 micrograms of genomic DNA were extracted from cryopreserved PBMCs for TCR beta library preparation. Longitudinal blood samples from CLL patients on ibrutinib monotherapy were analyzed using high-throughput TCR beta sequencing. The patients were enrolled in a single-center, open-label phase 2 trial of ibrutinib monotherapy.

The TCR comes from a human donor with chronic lymphocytic leukemia. The rearrangement combines TRBV5-1 with TRBJ2-3, with TRBD1 tentatively as D gene (6 bases match). The sequencing used PBMCs, collected after 12 months of ibrutinib treatment. The CDR3 in this case is CASQSTGLIGDTQYF. Read as DNA, the sequence is TGCGCCAGTCAGTCGACAGGTCTTATCGGGGATACGCAGTATTTT.